These 4 T cell receptor beta chains came from one sample sequenced in a study of T cells in tuberculosis. Assay: immunoSEQ multiplex PCR; the TCRdb copy retains only in-frame clones and omits some. The sample lists roughly 34,000 clones; approximately 96% were seen once. The sample taken for sequencing was PBMCs. The receptors were gathered from a donor between 10 and 35 years old with latent tuberculosis or without tuberculosis infection.

In its sample, this clone was seen once. V usage is TRBV7-6 and J usage is TRBJ1-5; D is undetermined. The V gene lost 0 bases and the J gene lost 6 bases, with 6 bases spanning the gap. Germline V CDR1 and CDR2: SGHVS, FNYEAQ. CDR3 length: 13 amino acids. CDR3 coding DNA: TGTGCCAGCAGCTTAGCCGGCGGTCAGCCCCAGCATTTT. Its protein is CASSLAGGQPQHF.

The chain couples TRBV7-8 to TRBJ1-3; 10 bases align to TRBD1. V lost 5 bases and J lost 3; bases outside the gene matches: 10. The CDR3 contains 17 residues. Looked up from germline, CDR1 is SGHVS and CDR2 is FQNEAQ. CDR3 sequence: CASSTRPGTGDGNTIYF. The CDR3 coding sequence is TGTGCCAGCAGCACGCGTCCCGGGACAGGGGATGGAAACACCATATATTTT.

This chain links TRBV6-1 with TRBJ1-1; D unclear. The CDR3 consists of 13 residues. Germline-derived CDR1 and CDR2 are MNHNS and SASEGT. V was pared by 6 bases and J by 5 bases, with 13 bases between. The DNA of the CDR3 is TGTGCCAGCAGAAGGGAGAGGGTAACTGAAGCTTTCTTT. It yields the protein CASRRERVTEAFF.

The chain employs TRBV7-8 and TRBJ2-2; TRBD1 matches 11 bases. This CDR3 has 21 residues. The trim removed 3 bases at V and 2 bases at J, leaving 17 bases unmatched. The V gene's germline CDR1 is SGHVS and CDR2 FQNEAQ. The CDR3 is CASSLIFLSGTGGINTGELFF. As DNA, the CDR3 is TGTGCCAGCAGCTTGATTTTCTTGTCTGGGACAGGGGGAATTAACACCGGGGAGCTGTTTTTT.